The rows below give T cell receptor beta chains drawn from one sample of a study of human T cells and chemical hapten exposure. TCRdb reprocessed the RACE reads with MiXCR, giving one entry per CDR3 protein. The table lists 350,000 to 450,000 distinct CDR3 sequences, roughly 5.3% of them singletons. This specimen consisted of whole blood, obtained in connection with sensitization to the hapten diphenylcyclopropenone (DPC). All receptors derive from a woman aged 45-60 years with alopecia areata. Some clones in this sample may be carry-over from other donors' samples. Each CDR3 is given with its conserved first and last residue. The D gene is left open where the match is weak. Where a row states a size, it is once, few, many or the class of an expanded clone; other rows omit it.

CDR3nt: TGTGCCAGCAGCCCAACAGGGCCTCAGCCCCAGCATTTT; CDR3aa: CASSPTGPQPQHF; d_gene: .; v_gene: TRBV27; abundance: .; j_gene: TRBJ1-5
CDR3nt: TGTGCCAGCAGTCCCGGGGTCGTACAAGAGACCCAGTACTTC; CDR3aa: CASSPGVVQETQYF; d_gene: .; v_gene: TRBV12-3/TRBV12-4; abundance: few; j_gene: TRBJ2-5
CDR3nt: TGTGCCAGCTCACCAGGATCCCTGGGCGAGCAGTACTTC; CDR3aa: CASSPGSLGEQYF; d_gene: .; v_gene: TRBV18; abundance: few; j_gene: TRBJ2-7
CDR3nt: TGTGCCAGCAGTCCCCGAGGGACAGGGTATAATTCACCCCTCCACTTT; CDR3aa: CASSPRGTGYNSPLHF; d_gene: TRBD1; v_gene: TRBV12-3/TRBV12-4; abundance: many; j_gene: TRBJ1-6
CDR3nt: TGTGCCAGCAGTTACACCAGGAACACCGGGGAGCTGTTTTTT; CDR3aa: CASSYTRNTGELFF; d_gene: .; v_gene: TRBV6-5; abundance: .; j_gene: TRBJ2-2
CDR3nt: TGTGCCAGCAGCTTCTATCAGTCACACACAGATACGCAGTATTTT; CDR3aa: CASSFYQSHTDTQYF; d_gene: .; v_gene: TRBV27; abundance: many; j_gene: TRBJ2-3
CDR3nt: TGTGCCAGCAGTGACAACTATAATTCACCCCTCCACTTT; CDR3aa: CASSDNYNSPLHF; d_gene: .; v_gene: TRBV25-1; abundance: .; j_gene: TRBJ1-6
CDR3nt: TGTGCCAGCAGCTCCCTAGAGGCTAGTGTAAAAAACATTCAGTACTTC; CDR3aa: CASSSLEASVKNIQYF; d_gene: .; v_gene: TRBV7-9; abundance: many; j_gene: TRBJ2-4
CDR3nt: TGCAGTGCTAGAGATACGGACGGGAATCAGCCCCAGCATTTT; CDR3aa: CSARDTDGNQPQHF; d_gene: .; v_gene: TRBV20-1; abundance: .; j_gene: TRBJ1-5
CDR3nt: TGTGCCAGCAGCGTTGGTGCCGGGGACCTCCGGGAGACCCAGTACTTC; CDR3aa: CASSVGAGDLRETQYF; d_gene: .; v_gene: TRBV9; abundance: .; j_gene: TRBJ2-5
CDR3nt: TGTGCCAGCAGCCCCGGGACAGCACCAGAGCTGTTTTTT; CDR3aa: CASSPGTAPELFF; d_gene: TRBD1; v_gene: TRBV3-1; abundance: few; j_gene: TRBJ2-2
CDR3nt: TGTGCCAGCAGTTACCGGAGGGGAAAATTGGCGGAAGCTTTCTTT; CDR3aa: CASSYRRGKLAEAFF; d_gene: .; v_gene: TRBV12-3/TRBV12-4; abundance: few; j_gene: TRBJ1-1
CDR3nt: TGTGCCAGCAGCACCACAGGGAGAGGGACTGAAGCTTTCTTT; CDR3aa: CASSTTGRGTEAFF; d_gene: .; v_gene: TRBV6-2/TRBV6-3; abundance: many; j_gene: TRBJ1-1
CDR3nt: TGTGCCAGCCGAAGGACAGCGGCCGCCTATGGCTACACCTTC; CDR3aa: CASRRTAAAYGYTF; d_gene: .; v_gene: TRBV6-2/TRBV6-3; abundance: many; j_gene: TRBJ1-2
CDR3nt: TGCGCCAGCAGCCCAGGACTAGCGGCCTATGAGCAGTTCTTC; CDR3aa: CASSPGLAAYEQFF; d_gene: TRBD2; v_gene: TRBV4-1; abundance: few; j_gene: TRBJ2-1
CDR3nt: TGTGCCAGCAGCTTGCCGCGACAAGGCGATACGTATGGCTACACCTTC; CDR3aa: CASSLPRQGDTYGYTF; d_gene: .; v_gene: TRBV5-6; abundance: .; j_gene: TRBJ1-2